The 30 T cell receptor beta chains reported below all come from one sample, sequenced in a study of cytotoxic CD8 clonotypes in ibrutinib-treated CLL. Produced via immunoSEQ multiplex PCR; TCRdb's table is partial and in-frame only. The sample consists of approximately 160,000 clones, 88% of them appearing once. The source material was PBMCs, sampled at disease progression, from a patient treated with ibrutinib. The receptors stem from a human donor with chronic lymphocytic leukemia.

The rearrangement joins TRBV5-6 to TRBJ2-7; D call uncertain. CDR3 size: 12 residues. Germline CDR1 SGHDT, CDR2 YYEEEE. Trimming pared 2 bases from V and 6 bases from J, leaving 9 bases between. The CDR3 coding sequence is TGTGCCAGCAGCTTCGGGCCGGCCGAGCAGTACTTC. It codes for CASSFGPAEQYF.

The chain employs TRBV18 and TRBJ2-1, with TRBD2 matching 14 bases. V gave up 5 bases and J gave up 6 bases; unmatched junction bases: 9. The V gene's germline CDR1 is KGHSH and CDR2 LQKENI. This CDR3 is 17 amino acids long. CDR3 nucleotides: TGTGCCAGCTCAACTAACGCCGGGACTAGCGGGGGCAATGAGCAGTTCTTC. Its protein is CASSTNAGTSGGNEQFF.

This clone was picked up one time. V gene TRBV2 combines with J gene TRBJ1-4, with D perhaps matching TRBD1 (5 bases). Germline V gene lookup returns CDR1 SNHLY and CDR2 FYNNEI. The V and J ends lost 1 base and 2 bases respectively, with 8 bases between them. This CDR3 comprises 15 residues. The CDR3 DNA follows: TGTGCCAGCAGTGAAGGTGGGGCTACTAATGAAAAACTGTTTTTT. This sequence encodes CASSEGGATNEKLFF.

Only a few counts were recorded for this clone. Other DNA sequences from this sample encode an identical CDR3 as well. The chain is built from TRBV5-6 and TRBJ2-5; D gene unclear. V lost 1 base and J 3 bases, leaving 10 bases between the germline ends. Germline loops: CDR1 SGHDT, CDR2 YYEEEE. CDR3 length equals 14 residues. The CDR3 loop is CASSLTGSKETQYF. The CDR3 DNA sequence: TGTGCCAGCAGCTTGACCGGGTCTAAAGAGACCCAGTACTTC.

This clone has only a few counts. This chain links TRBV30 with TRBJ1-1; tentative D call: TRBD1 (5 bases). The germline gives CDR1 GTSNPN, CDR2 SVGIG (reference sequence). The V and J ends lost 2 bases and 1 base respectively, with 8 bases between them. This CDR3 has 13 amino acids. DNA of the CDR3: TGTGCCTGGAGTAGGACACAGAACACTGAAGCTTTCTTT. It is translated as CAWSRTQNTEAFF.

This sequence joins TRBV7-2 and TRBJ2-7; 8 bases map to TRBD2. With 1 base clipped from V and 4 bases from J, the junction kept 9 bases outside the gene matches. CDR1 and CDR2 from the germline V gene are SGHTA and FQGNSA. This CDR3 is built from 16 residues. Here the CDR3 reads CASSLVGGAGGYEQYF. In DNA form, the CDR3 reads TGTGCCAGCAGCTTAGTCGGGGGCGCGGGGGGATACGAGCAGTACTTC. The full variable domain, in which reference TRBV7-2 and TRBJ2-7 provide the parts outside the CDR3, is GAGVSQSPSNKVTEKGKDVELRCDPISGHTALYWYRQSLGQGLEFLIYFQGNSAPDKSGLPSDRFSAERTGGSVSTLTIQRTQQEDSAVYLCASSLVGGAGGYEQYFGPGTRLTVT.

The table lists this clone with a count of one. The chain recombines TRBV6-4 with TRBJ1-1, with D unclear. In germline, CDR1 is MRHNA, CDR2 SNTAGT. The length of the CDR3 is 14 residues. The V end was cut by 3 bases, the J end by 0 bases, with 8 bases between. In nucleotides, the CDR3 is TGTGCCAGCAGTGAGCCCGGGGTGAACACTGAAGCTTTCTTT. Its protein is CASSEPGVNTEAFF.

The V gene is TRBV11-2, the J gene TRBJ2-3; D is unresolved. The germline V gene encodes CDR1 SGHAT and CDR2 FQNNGV. With 8 bases removed from V and 2 bases from J, the gap between germline ends came to 11 bases. The CDR3 is made up of 13 amino acids. The CDR3 loop reads CASSVGFTDTQYF. As DNA, the CDR3 is TGTGCCAGCTCGGTGGGTTTCACAGATACGCAGTATTTT. Supplemented by reference TRBV11-2 and TRBJ2-3, the full variable domain reads EAGVAQSPRYKIIEKRQSVAFWCNPISGHATLYWYQQILGQGPKLLIQFQNNGVVDDSQLPKDRFSAERLKGVDSTLKIQPAKLEDSAVYLCASSVGFTDTQYFGPGTRLTVL.

This chain links TRBV4-2 with TRBJ2-1; possibly TRBD2 for D (5 bases). The germline CDR1 and CDR2 sequences are LGHNA and YNFKEQ. Trimming shortened V by 4 bases and J by 5 bases, and 9 bases separated the two germline ends. This CDR3 has 13 residues. CDR3 sequence reads: CASSPPSNNEQFF. CDR3 nucleotide sequence: TGTGCCAGCAGCCCCCCTAGCAACAATGAGCAGTTCTTC.

The J gene is TRBJ1-4, the V gene TRBV9, with D perhaps TRBD1 (6 bases). Deletions cut 4 bases from V and 5 bases from J, with 18 bases between. Germline values: CDR1 SGDLS, CDR2 YYNGEE. CDR3 length: 16 amino acids. CDR3 DNA sequence: TGTGCCAGCAGCTTAACCTCGACAGGCCCGAATGAAAAACTGTTTTTT. It encodes CASSLTSTGPNEKLFF.

V is TRBV12-5 and J is TRBJ2-2; D is undetermined. V was trimmed by 8 bases and J by 3 bases, leaving 7 bases between them. The CDR3 runs 12 residues. Germline V gene data show CDR1 as LGHNT and CDR2 as FRNRAP. CDR3 residues: CASSPDTGELFF. CDR3 coding DNA: TGTGCTAGTAGTCCGGACACCGGGGAGCTGTTTTTT.

Remarks on this clone: A much larger clone differs by one base, so this may be a read error. Other DNA variants within this sample encode the same CDR3. The chain has TRBV5-1 and TRBJ1-5; D not resolved. V lost 0 bases to trimming and J lost 2 bases, with 6 bases between them. Germline CDR1 reads SGHRS; CDR2 reads YFSETQ. This CDR3 is built from 14 residues. Written as DNA, the CDR3 is TGCGCCAGCAGCTTGGAGGGAGGCAATCAGCCCCAGCATTTT. Its translation: CASSLEGGNQPQHF.

The rearrangement joins TRBV9 to TRBJ1-2; D is ambiguous. V was clipped by 0 bases and J by 10 bases, with 19 bases between them. The CDR3 is 15 residues long. Germline CDR1 is SGDLS and CDR2 is YYNGEE. CDR3 residues: CASSVVTGSEETYTF. In DNA, the CDR3 is TGTGCCAGCAGCGTAGTGACCGGGTCCGAGGAAACCTACACCTTC.

This sequence joins TRBV27 and TRBJ2-7, with a tentative D call TRBD1 (6 bases). This CDR3 contains 13 residues. Germline CDR1 is MNHEY and CDR2 is SMNVEV (reference sequence). V lost 2 bases, J lost 4 bases, and 9 bases lay in between. This CDR3 reads CASSLTGPYEQYF. The CDR3 DNA follows: TGTGCCAGCAGTTTAACAGGGCCGTACGAGCAGTACTTC.

The rearrangement joins TRBV11-1 to TRBJ2-7; TRBD1 matches 8 bases. Germline values: CDR1 SGHAT, CDR2 FQDESV (reference sequence). Losses at the gene ends were 5 bases for V and 5 bases for J; bases not matched to a gene: 2. The CDR3 has 12 amino acids. The CDR3 protein is CASSEDRDEQYF. The CDR3 DNA reads TGTGCCAGCAGCGAGGACAGGGACGAGCAGTACTTC.

The V call is TRBV5-8, the J call TRBJ1-5; weak D call: TRBD1 (6 bases). The CDR3 is made up of 15 amino acids. Trimming stripped 0 bases from V and 1 base from J, with 8 bases between. Germline lookup yields CDR1 SGHTS and CDR2 YDEGEE. In DNA, the CDR3 is TGTGCCAGCAGCTTGGGGACAGAGAGCAATCAGCCCCAGCATTTT. The encoded protein is CASSLGTESNQPQHF.

This chain uses TRBV28 with TRBJ2-1; 9 bases agree with TRBD2. The CDR3 extends over 15 amino acids. Germline V CDR1 and CDR2: MDHEN, SYDVKM. With V trimmed by 3 bases and J by 7 bases, 7 bases remained unmatched. CDR3 sequence reads: CASSLIAGGDNEQFF. For the CDR3, the DNA is TGTGCCAGCAGTTTGATTGCGGGAGGGGATAATGAGCAGTTCTTC.

This chain links TRBV28 with TRBJ2-7, with no clear D. The CDR3 runs to 13 residues. V dropped 6 bases and J dropped 6 bases, with 15 bases sitting between them. Germline V gene sequence: CDR1 MDHEN, CDR2 SYDVKM. The CDR3 nucleotides read TGTGCCAGCAGCCACTCGGTGGCGCGCGAGCAGTACTTC. Amino acids: CASSHSVAREQYF.

The rearrangement links TRBV5-5 to TRBJ2-1; no definite D call. V lost 3 bases and J lost 5, with 6 bases in between. The germline V gene has CDR1 SGHKS and CDR2 YYEKEE (reference sequence). The CDR3 totals 12 residues. As DNA, the CDR3 is TGTGCCAGCAGCTCGGTAAACAATGAGCAGTTCTTC. It is translated as CASSSVNNEQFF.

The chain links TRBV28 to TRBJ1-4; D may be TRBD1 (5 bases). CDR1 MDHEN and CDR2 SYDVKM come from the germline V gene. The CDR3 length is 15 residues. V was pared by 5 bases and J by 4 bases, with 14 bases between. CDR3 DNA: TGTGCCAGCAGTGGGGGGGATCGACTTAATGAAAAACTGTTTTTT. This codes for CASSGGDRLNEKLFF.

This clone was seen a few times. The chain uses TRBV7-9 and TRBJ1-1, with D unresolved. The CDR3 length is 12 residues. The germline gives CDR1 SEHNR, CDR2 FQNEAQ (reference sequence). V lost 5 bases and J 7 bases, leaving 11 bases between the germline ends. CDR3 nucleotide sequence: TGTGCCAGCAGCCAAACTGCGGATGAAGCTTTCTTT. It specifies CASSQTADEAFF.

This chain connects TRBV2 to TRBJ2-7; 12 bases map to TRBD2. CDR1 and CDR2 (germline): SNHLY, FYNNEI. Trimming took 5 bases from V and 4 from J; bases not matched to a gene: 3. The CDR3 spans 14 residues. CDR3 nucleotides: TGTGCCAGCAGTACTGGACTAGCGGGATACGAGCAGTACTTC. It specifies CASSTGLAGYEQYF. Looking up the rest from reference TRBV2 and TRBJ2-7 gives the full variable domain: EPEVTQTPSHQVTQMGQEVILRCVPISNHLYFYWYRQILGQKVEFLVSFYNNEISEKSEIFDDQFSVERPDGSNFTLKIRSTKLEDSAMYFCASSTGLAGYEQYFGPGTRLTVT.

This chain joins TRBV19 and TRBJ2-1; 8 nucleotides line up with TRBD1. Per the germline V gene, CDR1 is LNHDA and CDR2 is SQIVND (reference sequence). J gave up 12 bases and V 6 bases, and 7 bases lay outside the gene matches. This CDR3 spans 12 amino acids. The CDR3 DNA reads TGTGCCAGTAGCCAGGGGGCCGGGGGGCAGTTCTTC. This gives the protein CASSQGAGGQFF.

The CDR3 DNA is TGTGCCTGGAGGCTAGCGGGCAACACCGGGGAGCTGTTTTTT. Amino acids: CAWRLAGNTGELFF. This chain uses TRBV30 with TRBJ2-2; 8 bases map to TRBD2. V dropped 3 bases and J dropped 2; count of bases not matched to a gene: 2. Germline loops: CDR1 GTSNPN, CDR2 SVGIG (reference sequence). This CDR3 comprises 14 residues.

This chain uses TRBV5-1 with TRBJ2-1; D is possibly TRBD1 (6 bases). This CDR3 region has 12 residues. Trimming shortened V by 7 bases and J by 4 bases, and 9 bases separated the two germline ends. Germline CDR1 reads SGHRS; CDR2 reads YFSETQ. CDR3 sequence (DNA): TGCGCCAGCGGGACACCTTACAATGAGCAGTTCTTC. Its translation is CASGTPYNEQFF. Together with reference TRBV5-1 and TRBJ2-1, the CDR3 gives the full variable domain: KAGVTQTPRYLIKTRGQQVTLSCSPISGHRSVSWYQQTPGQGLQFLFEYFSETQRNKGNFPGRFSGRQFSNSRSEMNVSTLELGDSALYLCASGTPYNEQFFGPGTRLTVL.

The chain employs TRBV7-3 and TRBJ2-7; 10 bases are a match to TRBD1. V dropped 5 bases and J dropped 0; count of bases not matched to a gene: 13. CDR3 length: 18 amino acids. Germline CDR1 is SGHTA and CDR2 is FQGTGA. Written as DNA, the CDR3 is TGTGCCAGCAGCGCGCGCACATCGGGACAGGGGTTCTCCTACGAGCAGTACTTC. Residues: CASSARTSGQGFSYEQYF.

This chain joins TRBV5-1 and TRBJ2-6; tentatively, D is TRBD1 (6 bases). Trimming removed 2 bases from V and 5 bases from J, with 11 bases in between. The CDR3 extends over 15 amino acids. Germline V gene data show CDR1 as SGHRS and CDR2 as YFSETQ. The DNA for the CDR3 is TGCGCCAGCAGCTTCGAGGGGGTGAGGGCCAACGTCCTGACTTTC. It specifies CASSFEGVRANVLTF.

The chain links TRBV30 to TRBJ2-1; TRBD1 matches at 8 bases. Germline assignment: CDR1 GTSNPN and CDR2 SVGIG (reference sequence). Germline trimming cut 5 bases from V and 9 bases from J; bases unmatched to any gene: 9. The CDR3 is made up of 13 amino acids. The CDR3 sequence is CAWCDRGYGEQFF. The DNA of the CDR3 is TGTGCCTGGTGCGACAGGGGATATGGTGAGCAGTTCTTC.

This chain connects TRBV7-9 to TRBJ1-2; 8 bases map to TRBD1. Germline V gives CDR1 SEHNR, CDR2 FQNEAQ (reference sequence). CDR3 length: 15 amino acids. The V and J ends lost 5 bases and 6 bases, in that order; junction bases with no gene match: 11. CDR3: CASSPITGGVNGYTF. For the CDR3, the DNA is TGTGCCAGCAGCCCTATTACAGGGGGGGTCAATGGCTACACCTTC.

The chain combines TRBV28 with TRBJ1-2; 11 nucleotides match TRBD1. The CDR3 spans 14 residues. The germline V gene encodes CDR1 MDHEN and CDR2 SYDVKM. The trim removed 8 bases at V and 7 bases at J, leaving 9 bases unmatched. The CDR3 sequence is CASGKWDRGAGYTF. The CDR3 DNA reads TGTGCCAGCGGCAAATGGGACAGGGGGGCTGGCTACACCTTC.